What follows are 5 T cell receptor beta chains derived from one specimen sequenced in a study of blood T cells in healthy people across ages. With a J-beta primer mix and a sample-barcoded 5' primer, a second PCR ran roughly 6 to 12 cycles. TCRdb called the 5' RACE reads again in MiXCR, with one record for every CDR3 protein. The repertoire consists of around 1,700,000 distinct CDR3 sequences, with approximately 28% occurring once and the leading ten covering roughly 8.2%. Sequencing was done on a sample of blood. These receptors all come from a woman aged 30 to 39 in good health.

This chain links TRBV11-2 with TRBJ2-1; weak D call: TRBD1 (6 bases). V lost 3 bases, J lost 9 bases, and 15 bases lay in between. There are 14 residues in the CDR3. The germline V gene encodes CDR1 SGHAT and CDR2 FQNNGV. CDR3 DNA: TGTGCCAGCAGCTTTCTCCGAGGGGGAGCTGAGCAGTTCTTC. The encoded protein is CASSFLRGGAEQFF.

This clonotype occurred a few times. The V call is TRBV7-7, the J call TRBJ2-1; 10 nucleotides align to TRBD2. Germline CDR1 is SSHAT and CDR2 is FNYEAQ (reference sequence). There are 17 residues in the CDR3. V was pared by 4 bases and J by 1 base, with 7 bases of the junction left unmatched. CDR3 loop: CASSSRIAGGSYNEQFF. The CDR3 nucleotides are TGTGCCAGCAGCTCGAGAATAGCGGGGGGATCCTACAATGAGCAGTTCTTC.

The V and J genes are TRBV27 and TRBJ2-1; D gene unclear. Germline assignment: CDR1 MNHEY and CDR2 SMNVEV (reference sequence). The CDR3 is 14 amino acids. Trimming cost V 8 bases and J 6 bases, with 17 bases left between them. CDR3 in amino acids: CASASLDASNEQFF. The CDR3 nucleotides read TGTGCCAGCGCATCGTTGGACGCGTCCAATGAGCAGTTCTTC.

This clonotype came up a few times. The genes are TRBV29-1 and TRBJ2-2; D is perhaps TRBD2 (6 bases). V lost 5 bases and J lost 7, with 20 bases in between. The CDR3 runs 15 residues. CDR1 is SQVTM and CDR2 is ANQGSEA in the germline V gene. The CDR3 here is CSVLAEGLVNGELFF. The CDR3 nucleotides read TGCAGCGTTCTTGCGGAGGGTCTAGTTAACGGGGAGCTGTTTTTT.

In this sample, this clonotype turned up a few times. V and J are TRBV10-3 and TRBJ2-3, with a possible D match to TRBD2 (6 bases). CDR3 length: 16 amino acids. CDR1 is ENHRY and CDR2 is SYGVKD in the germline V gene. Trimming took off 0 bases at V and 0 bases at J, with 10 bases between the two ends. The CDR3 loop reads CAISESVAASTDTQYF. The CDR3 DNA sequence: TGTGCCATCAGTGAGTCGGTAGCGGCTAGCACAGATACGCAGTATTTT.